A single sample gave rise to the 27 T cell receptor beta chains below, sequenced in a study of cytomegalovirus exposure and HLA in healthy donors. Profiling relied on immunoSEQ multiplex PCR, and the TCRdb table lists in-frame clones only, not all of them. Of approximately 160,000 clones listed, more than 70% are singletons. Sequenced input: PBMCs. The receptors stem from a man younger than 40 in good health and CMV-seropositive.

This rearrangement joins TRBV2 to TRBJ1-5; D uncertain. CDR3 length: 14 amino acids. Trimming pared 2 bases from V and 6 bases from J, leaving 11 bases between. CDR1 and CDR2 from the germline V gene are SNHLY and FYNNEI. In DNA form, the CDR3 reads TGTGCCAGCAGTGAATCGAATCAGGTTCAGCCCCAGCATTTT. Translated: CASSESNQVQPQHF.

J is TRBJ2-7 and V is TRBV4-3; a possible D gene is TRBD1 (6 bases). V was trimmed by 0 bases and J by 1 base, leaving 16 bases between them. The CDR3 extends over 17 amino acids. From germline, CDR1 is LGHNA and CDR2 YSLEER. CDR3 sequence: CASSQDRVRTESYEQYF. The DNA of the CDR3 is TGCGCCAGCAGCCAAGATAGGGTCAGGACAGAATCCTACGAGCAGTACTTC.

A single count supports this clone. The rearrangement uses TRBV13 and TRBJ2-5, with 10 bases fitting TRBD1. CDR1 PRHDT and CDR2 FYEKMQ come from the germline V gene (reference sequence). This CDR3 is 14 amino acids long. The J segment lost 4 bases and the V segment lost 3 bases, leaving 2 bases of the junction unmatched. The CDR3 DNA follows: TGTGCCAGCAGCTTCGGGACAGGGGTAGAGACCCAGTACTTC. Translation: CASSFGTGVETQYF.

The chain carries TRBV15 and TRBJ2-6; no definite D call. The germline V and J ends were trimmed by 0 bases and 2 bases, with 2 bases remaining between them. The CDR3 extends over 14 amino acids. Germline lookup yields CDR1 LNHNV and CDR2 YYDKDF (reference sequence). CDR3 sequence reads: CATSRDTGANVLTF. The CDR3 coding sequence is TGTGCCACCAGCAGAGATACTGGGGCCAACGTCCTGACTTTC.

The J gene is TRBJ2-1, the V gene TRBV5-4, with 12 bases identical to TRBD2. The CDR3 spans 17 residues. Trimming took 0 bases from V and 7 from J; bases not matched to a gene: 8. Per germline, CDR1 SGHNT and CDR2 YYREEE (reference sequence). The CDR3, as DNA: TGTGCCAGCAGCTTGGCCCTAGCGGGAGGGCCGGGTAATGAGCAGTTCTTC. As protein: CASSLALAGGPGNEQFF.

The chain recombines TRBV6-5 with TRBJ2-1; 7 bases align to TRBD2. Looked up from germline, CDR1 is MNHEY and CDR2 is SVGAGI. Trimming at V came to 6 bases and at J to 3 bases, leaving 5 bases not matched to a gene. The CDR3 has 14 residues. The CDR3 protein is CASSREGVYNEQFF. CDR3 nucleotide sequence: TGTGCCAGCAGCAGGGAGGGCGTCTACAATGAGCAGTTCTTC.

The chain couples TRBV18 to TRBJ2-7, with 12 bases fitting TRBD1. Germline-derived CDR1 and CDR2 are KGHSH and LQKENI. The CDR3 is made up of 16 amino acids. With V trimmed by 4 bases and J by 5 bases, 9 bases remained unmatched. The CDR3 is CASSLEGTGGSHEQYF. CDR3 coding DNA: TGTGCCAGCTCACTGGAAGGGACAGGGGGCAGCCACGAGCAGTACTTC.

The chain carries TRBV5-1 and TRBJ2-2; D gene uncertain. Trimming shortened V by 2 bases and J by 0 bases, and 5 bases separated the two germline ends. CDR3 length: 14 residues. The germline V gene encodes CDR1 SGHRS and CDR2 YFSETQ. DNA of the CDR3: TGCGCCAGCAGCTTAGACACGAACACCGGGGAGCTGTTTTTT. Its protein product is CASSLDTNTGELFF.

The genes are TRBV9 and TRBJ2-1; 11 positions match TRBD2. Germline V gene data show CDR1 as SGDLS and CDR2 as YYNGEE. This CDR3 is built from 16 residues. Trimming at V came to 2 bases and at J to 5 bases, leaving 6 bases not matched to a gene. Here the CDR3 reads CASSVRLAGNNNEQFF. For the CDR3, the DNA is TGTGCCAGCAGCGTGAGACTAGCGGGAAACAACAATGAGCAGTTCTTC. The variable domain in full, with the rest retrieved from reference TRBV9 and TRBJ2-1, is DSGVTQTPKHLITATGQRVTLRCSPRSGDLSVYWYQQSLDQGLQFLIQYYNGEERAKGNILERFSAQQFPDLHSELNLSSLELGDSALYFCASSVRLAGNNNEQFFGPGTRLTVL.

With respect to this clone: Distinct nucleotide sequences in the sample also encode this CDR3. The chain combines TRBV9 with TRBJ1-2; tentative D call: TRBD1 (6 bases). V dropped 0 bases and J dropped 8 bases, with 8 bases sitting between them. CDR3 length equals 12 residues. Germline loops: CDR1 SGDLS, CDR2 YYNGEE. This CDR3 reads CASSVDRGGYTF. The CDR3 bases are TGTGCCAGCAGCGTAGATAGGGGGGGCTACACCTTC.

In this sample, this clone turned up once. The chain has TRBV18 and TRBJ1-2; D gene ambiguous. Germline V lookup: CDR1 KGHSH, CDR2 LQKENI. The CDR3 extends over 15 amino acids. Trimming removed 4 bases at V and 5 bases at J, with 17 bases between. This chain's CDR3 is CASSLPAQTRYGYTF. The CDR3 DNA reads TGTGCCAGCTCACTCCCGGCCCAGACAAGATATGGCTACACCTTC. The full variable domain, with the rest looked up from reference TRBV18 and TRBJ1-2, is NAGVMQNPRHLVRRRGQEARLRCSPMKGHSHVYWYRQLPEEGLKFMVYLQKENIIDESGMPKERFSAEFPKEGPSILRIQQVVRGDSAAYFCASSLPAQTRYGYTFGSGTRLTVV.

A single count supports this clone. V is TRBV5-1 and J is TRBJ2-7, with 7 bases lining up with TRBD2. CDR1 SGHRS and CDR2 YFSETQ come from the germline V gene. With V trimmed by 0 bases and J by 3 bases, 9 bases remained unmatched. The CDR3 spans 16 residues. The CDR3 DNA is TGCGCCAGCAGCTTGGCCGGGGCGGGAGATAGCTACGAGCAGTACTTC. Protein product: CASSLAGAGDSYEQYF. The whole variable domain, remainder taken from reference TRBV5-1 and TRBJ2-7, is KAGVTQTPRYLIKTRGQQVTLSCSPISGHRSVSWYQQTPGQGLQFLFEYFSETQRNKGNFPGRFSGRQFSNSRSEMNVSTLELGDSALYLCASSLAGAGDSYEQYFGPGTRLTVT.

This clone was found once. CDR3 in amino acids: CASRSSSRTGLYEQYF. CDR3 sequence (DNA): TGTGCCAGCAGATCGTCGAGTCGGACAGGACTCTACGAGCAGTACTTC. V is TRBV6-6 and J is TRBJ2-7; 7 bases fit TRBD1. Germline trimming cut 6 bases from V and 3 bases from J; bases unmatched to any gene: 14. CDR1 is MNHNY and CDR2 is SVGAGI in the germline V gene (reference sequence). The CDR3 sequence is 16 residues long.

This clone was found a few times. The CDR3 sequence is CASSLDSTYEQYF. CDR3 in DNA: TGCGCCAGCAGCCTCGACAGCACCTACGAGCAGTACTTC. This chain links TRBV5-1 with TRBJ2-7; TRBD1 is a possible D gene (5 bases). Trimming stripped 4 bases from V and 2 bases from J, with 10 bases between. This CDR3 contains 13 residues. Germline CDR1 reads SGHRS; CDR2 reads YFSETQ.

This sequence joins TRBV7-9 and TRBJ2-7, with a tentative D call TRBD1 (6 bases). This CDR3 has 16 residues. CDR1 and CDR2 (germline): SEHNR, FQNEAQ (reference sequence). Trimming took off 2 bases at V and 5 bases at J, with 19 bases between the two ends. The CDR3 DNA reads as TGTGCCAGCAGCTTATTAGGTGGGGGCCTAAGGCACGAGCAGTACTTC. This gives the protein CASSLLGGGLRHEQYF.

This clone was observed a single time. CDR3 sequence reads: CASSLVPGRGTGELFF. In nucleotides, the CDR3 is TGTGCCAGCAGCTTAGTCCCCGGGAGGGGTACCGGGGAGCTGTTTTTT. The chain employs TRBV7-3 and TRBJ2-2, with 8 bases matching TRBD2. The CDR3 totals 16 residues. CDR1 and CDR2 (germline): SGHTA, FQGTGA. The trim removed 2 bases at V and 5 bases at J, leaving 7 bases unmatched.

The chain is built from TRBV4-1 and TRBJ1-1, with 7 bases fitting TRBD1. Trimming at V came to 4 bases and at J to 5 bases, leaving 10 bases not matched to a gene. Germline V CDR1 and CDR2: MGHRA, YSYEKL. CDR3 size: 15 residues. CDR3 sequence (DNA): TGCGCCAGCAGCCGAATTCACAGGGGTGGGACTGAAGCTTTCTTT. Amino acids: CASSRIHRGGTEAFF.

This chain links TRBV4-3 with TRBJ1-2; D is ambiguous. Looked up from germline, CDR1 is LGHNA and CDR2 is YSLEER. The CDR3 is 15 residues long. V was cut by 0 bases and J by 8 bases, with 16 bases left in between. CDR3 coding DNA: TGCGCCAGCAGCCAAGATAATCGGGGTCTGGGGGGCTACACCTTC. Translating it yields CASSQDNRGLGGYTF.

The chain has TRBV6-5 and TRBJ2-5, with a weak D call TRBD1 (5 bases). The CDR3 totals 14 residues. Germline V gene lookup returns CDR1 MNHEY and CDR2 SVGAGI. Trimming took off 10 bases at V and 2 bases at J, with 17 bases between the two ends. Written as DNA, the CDR3 is TGTGCCACCCTCCAGGGTATAGAGCAAGAGACCCAGTACTTC. Its translation is CATLQGIEQETQYF.

This clone was counted once. This chain connects TRBV15 to TRBJ1-2; D is undetermined. Per the germline V gene, CDR1 is LNHNV and CDR2 is YYDKDF (reference sequence). The CDR3 loop spans 16 amino acids. V lost 0 bases to trimming and J lost 4 bases, with 15 bases between them. In nucleotides, the CDR3 is TGTGCCACCAGCAGAGATCGGGTTATTGGTGGCTATGGCTACACCTTC. Translated, it gives CATSRDRVIGGYGYTF.

The DNA for the CDR3 is TGTGCCAGCACCCTAGGCCTAGGGGCGGGGGCACAGGATACGCAGTATTTT. It specifies CASTLGLGAGAQDTQYF. J is TRBJ2-3 and V is TRBV7-2, with a weak D call TRBD2 (7 bases). The V gene lost 7 bases and the J gene lost 6 bases, with 26 bases spanning the gap. Germline V gene data show CDR1 as SGHTA and CDR2 as FQGNSA. The CDR3 has 17 residues.

The genes are TRBV19 and TRBJ2-5; 9 bases agree with TRBD1. Germline V gene data show CDR1 as LNHDA and CDR2 as SQIVND (reference sequence). With 6 bases clipped from V and 1 base from J, the junction kept 3 bases outside the gene matches. The CDR3 consists of 14 residues. CDR3 protein: CASSPDRGQETQYF. The CDR3 region has the DNA TGTGCCAGTAGCCCGGACAGGGGCCAAGAGACCCAGTACTTC.

The rearrangement links TRBV7-6 to TRBJ2-7; no definite D call. The CDR3 is made up of 14 amino acids. Trimming left V 1 base short and J 0 bases short, with 7 bases between. In germline, CDR1 is SGHVS, CDR2 FNYEAQ. The CDR3 DNA is TGTGCCAGCAGCTTAGGCACAGCCTCCTACGAGCAGTACTTC. As protein: CASSLGTASYEQYF. Looking up the rest from reference TRBV7-6 and TRBJ2-7 gives the full variable domain: GAGVSQSPRYKVTKRGQDVALRCDPISGHVSLYWYRQALGQGPEFLTYFNYEAQQDKSGLPNDRFSAERPEGSISTLTIQRTEQRDSAMYRCASSLGTASYEQYFGPGTRLTVT.

V usage is TRBV5-6 and J usage is TRBJ1-2; TRBD1 agrees at 8 bases. This CDR3 has 16 amino acids. Looked up from germline, CDR1 is SGHDT and CDR2 is YYEEEE. Unmatched junction bases numbered 11, after V lost 7 bases and J lost 0 bases. The DNA for the CDR3 is TGTGCCAGCTCTTCCGGGACAGGATCAACTAACTATGGCTACACCTTC. This encodes CASSSGTGSTNYGYTF.

DNA of the CDR3: TGTGCCAGCAGCTCAACAGGGGAGGGAAACACCATATATTTT. Translated: CASSSTGEGNTIYF. The rearrangement links TRBV6-5 to TRBJ1-3, with 7 bases matching TRBD1. This CDR3 region has 14 residues. Germline CDR1 is MNHEY and CDR2 is SVGAGI. The trim removed 6 bases at V and 4 bases at J, leaving 6 bases unmatched.

This chain joins TRBV30 and TRBJ2-1, with 7 bases lining up with TRBD2. Germline V CDR1 and CDR2: GTSNPN, SVGIG (reference sequence). Trimming at V came to 1 base and at J to 6 bases, leaving 3 bases not matched to a gene. This CDR3 region has 13 residues. The CDR3 here is CAWSGDYPNEQFF. CDR3 DNA: TGTGCCTGGAGTGGGGACTATCCCAATGAGCAGTTCTTC.

The chain combines TRBV5-4 with TRBJ2-3, with 12 nucleotides matching TRBD2. This CDR3 is 15 amino acids long. Looked up from germline, CDR1 is SGHNT and CDR2 is YYREEE (reference sequence). With 4 bases clipped from V and 0 bases from J, the junction kept 0 bases outside the gene matches. CDR3 sequence (DNA): TGTGCCAGCAGCCTAGCGGGAGGGAGCACAGATACGCAGTATTTT. This gives the protein CASSLAGGSTDTQYF.